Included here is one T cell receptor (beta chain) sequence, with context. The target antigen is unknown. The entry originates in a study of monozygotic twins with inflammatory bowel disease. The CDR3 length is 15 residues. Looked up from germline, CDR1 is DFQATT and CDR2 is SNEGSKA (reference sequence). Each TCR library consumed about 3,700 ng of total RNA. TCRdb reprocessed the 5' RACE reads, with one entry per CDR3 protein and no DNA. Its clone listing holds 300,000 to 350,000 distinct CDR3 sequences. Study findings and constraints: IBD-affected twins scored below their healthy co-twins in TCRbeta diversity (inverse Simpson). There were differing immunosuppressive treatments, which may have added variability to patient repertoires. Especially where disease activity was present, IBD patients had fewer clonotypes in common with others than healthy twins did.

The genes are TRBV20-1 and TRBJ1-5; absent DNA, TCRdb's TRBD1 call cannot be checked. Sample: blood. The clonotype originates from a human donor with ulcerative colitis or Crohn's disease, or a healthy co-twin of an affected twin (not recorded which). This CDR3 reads CSARGDPGGNQPQHF.